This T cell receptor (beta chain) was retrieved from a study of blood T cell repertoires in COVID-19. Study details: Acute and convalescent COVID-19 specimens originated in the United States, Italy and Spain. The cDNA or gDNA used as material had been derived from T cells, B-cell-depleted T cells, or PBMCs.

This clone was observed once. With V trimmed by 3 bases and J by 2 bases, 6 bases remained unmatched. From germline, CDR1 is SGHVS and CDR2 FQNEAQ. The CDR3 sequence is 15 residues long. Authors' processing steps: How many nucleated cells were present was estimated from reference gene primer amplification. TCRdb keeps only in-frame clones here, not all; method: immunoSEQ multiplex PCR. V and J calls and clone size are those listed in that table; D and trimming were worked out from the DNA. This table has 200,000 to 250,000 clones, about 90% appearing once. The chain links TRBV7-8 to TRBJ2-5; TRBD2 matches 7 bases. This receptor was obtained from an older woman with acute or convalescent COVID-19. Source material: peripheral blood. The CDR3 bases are TGTGCCAGCAGCTTGGCCGGGAGGCCTCAAGAGACCCAGTACTTC. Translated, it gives CASSLAGRPQETQYF. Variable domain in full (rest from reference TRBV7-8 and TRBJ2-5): GAGVSQSPRYKVAKRGQDVALRCDPISGHVSLFWYQQALGQGPEFLTYFQNEAQLDKSGLPSDRFFAERPEGSVSTLKIQRTQQEDSAVYLCASSLAGRPQETQYFGPGTRLLVL.